The source of this T cell receptor beta chain is a study of cytomegalovirus exposure and HLA in healthy donors. PCR was performed using 60 Vbeta and 13 Jbeta primers. Clones were read by immunoSEQ multiplex PCR, and TCRdb kept only the in-frame ones, dropping some. Of more than 200,000 clones in the sample, roughly 83% were seen once. Comment on this clone: Antigen unknown.

Broader study findings: There were several of the most significant clusters that appeared linked to common viral pathogens in a later analysis.

V was clipped by 5 bases and J by 3 bases; unmatched bases: 5. This CDR3 is 14 amino acids long. From germline, CDR1 is SGHTA and CDR2 FQGNSA. The receptor comes from a girl between 5 and 17 years old in good health and CMV-seronegative. The J gene is TRBJ1-1, the V gene TRBV7-2; 8 bases fit TRBD1. Sequences were obtained from PBMCs. The CDR3 is CASSPQGVYTEAFF. CDR3 DNA: TGTGCCAGCAGCCCACAGGGGGTATACACTGAAGCTTTCTTT.